This entry features one TCR beta chain sequence. Its antigen is unidentified. The data belong to a study of graft-versus-host responses after intestinal transplantation. Background on the study: All recipients were transplanted with multivisceral, liver-intestinal, or isolated intestinal grafts. Among the recipients, all got anti-thymocyte globulin induction and then tacrolimus and steroids for around 3 years. Notes on the study in general: Early after transplant, HvG declines were associated with peak levels of circulating GvH clones. In recipient marrow, GvH clones were found, and some appeared first in ileum or blood.

Assay used: immunoSEQ multiplex PCR; TCRdb lists only in-frame clones, some missing. The data contain some 23,000 clones, approximately 95% of them singletons. Germline V lookup: CDR1 MGHRA, CDR2 YSYEKL. The V end was cut by 1 base, the J end by 7 bases, with 16 bases between. This CDR3 is built from 16 residues. J is TRBJ2-2 and V is TRBV4-1, with D perhaps TRBD1 or TRBD2 (6 bases each). This TCR was recovered from a human patient who received an intestinal transplant, so some T cells may come from the graft donor. The sample here was PBMCs, taken 156 days after intestinal transplant. CDR3 amino acids: CASSQGVGGWGGELFF. The CDR3 nucleotides read TGCGCCAGCAGCCAAGGTGTGGGGGGCTGGGGCGGGGAGCTGTTTTTT.